A selection of T cell receptor beta chains follows, all from one sample in a study of blood T cell repertoires in COVID-19. Data came from immunoSEQ multiplex PCR; TCRdb stores just in-frame clones and leaves some out. In the table there are approximately 300,000 clones, 75% to 90% of which are singletons. Sequencing used peripheral blood. All receptors come from a woman aged 45-60 years who had recovered from COVID-19. Both conserved end residues are part of each CDR3. D genes are given only for firm matches. The size entry is marked missing in some rows and otherwise reads once, few, many or a size class.

cdr3_nt cdr3_aa d_call j_call clone_size v_call
TGTGCCAGCAGTGCCGGACATGCGGCTAACTATGGCTACACCTTC CASSAGHAANYGYTF . TRBJ1-2 . TRBV2
TGTGCCAGTAGTATAGTATCCGGGACAGGGAACGATCAGCCCCAGCATTTT CASSIVSGTGNDQPQHF TRBD1 TRBJ1-5 . TRBV19
TGTGCCACCAGTGATTCAAGGACAGGGTGGGAGCAGTTCTTC CATSDSRTGWEQFF TRBD1 TRBJ2-1 . TRBV24-1
TGCAGCGTAAGGGACAGGCCCTACGAGCAGTACTTC CSVRDRPYEQYF TRBD1 TRBJ2-7 . TRBV29-1
TGTGCCAGCAGTAAGACCCTAGCGGGAGGGCCGGGAGAGCAGTTCTTC CASSKTLAGGPGEQFF TRBD2 TRBJ2-1 . TRBV7-9
TGTGCCAGCAGTTACAGGTCGGGAAGGCCCTACGAGCAGTACTTC CASSYRSGRPYEQYF . TRBJ2-7 . TRBV6-2/TRBV6-3
TGTGCCAGCAGTGAGACAGGGGGCAACACTGAAGCTTTCTTT CASSETGGNTEAFF TRBD1 TRBJ1-1 . TRBV6-1
TGTGCCAGCAGTTCTTGGGACAGCTACACCTACGAGCAGTACTTC CASSSWDSYTYEQYF TRBD1 TRBJ2-7 . TRBV27
TGTGCCAGCAGCTTGGATTCGGGACTCTATAATTCACCCCTCCACTTT CASSLDSGLYNSPLHF . TRBJ1-6 . TRBV5-8
TGTGCCAGCAGCTTACTTACAGGGGGAGCGGGAAACACCATATATTTT CASSLLTGGAGNTIYF TRBD1 TRBJ1-3 once TRBV7-6
TGCGCCAGCAGTGAACAGTGGACAGATACGCAGTATTTT CASSEQWTDTQYF . TRBJ2-3 few TRBV10-2
TGTGCCAGCAGCCTGTACAGGGATTACACCGGGGAGCTGTTTTTT CASSLYRDYTGELFF . TRBJ2-2 . TRBV5-6
TGTGCCAGCAGCTCCACAGGATTTAATGAAAAACTGTTTTTT CASSSTGFNEKLFF . TRBJ1-4 once TRBV4-2
TGTGCCAGCAGCTTAAACAGGGTGGAGACCCAGTACTTC CASSLNRVETQYF . TRBJ2-5 . TRBV7-9
TGTGCCAGCAGCTCACACTTCGGGACAGGGCCCTACAATGAGCAGTTCTTC CASSSHFGTGPYNEQFF TRBD1 TRBJ2-1 few TRBV7-2
TGTGCCAGCAGTCGAACTAGCGGGGGGGCCTACGAGCAGTACTTC CASSRTSGGAYEQYF TRBD2 TRBJ2-7 . TRBV3-1/TRBV3-2
TGCGCCAGCAGCGCCCAACCGACAGAAACCTACGAGCAGTACTTC CASSAQPTETYEQYF . TRBJ2-7 . TRBV5-1
TGTGCCAGCAGCGTACAGGGGAACACTGAAGCTTTCTTT CASSVQGNTEAFF . TRBJ1-1 . TRBV7-3
TGTGCCAGTAGTAAGTCCACCCAGGGATCACCCCTCCACTTT CASSKSTQGSPLHF . TRBJ1-6 . TRBV19
TGTGCCAGCAGTCTTGCAATGAGTACGCAGCATTTT CASSLAMSTQHF . TRBJ1-5 . TRBV12-3/TRBV12-4
TGTGCCAGCAGCTTGGGGCACAGGGTGAATCAGCCCCAGCATTTT CASSLGHRVNQPQHF . TRBJ1-5 . TRBV5-6
TGTGCCAGCAGCCCACGGAGGACCGGTGGAAACACCATATATTTT CASSPRRTGGNTIYF . TRBJ1-3 . TRBV7-2
TGTGCCAGCAGTTACCCCGGGGGCGGGGGAGGCGAGACCCAGTACTTC CASSYPGGGGGETQYF . TRBJ2-5 . TRBV6-5
TGTGCCAGCAGCCCTTCAGGGGGTAGCAATCAGCCCCAGCATTTT CASSPSGGSNQPQHF TRBD1 TRBJ1-5 few TRBV4-2
TGTGCCAGCAGTTACCCCCTGACAGGCGGTTACGAGCAGTACTTC CASSYPLTGGYEQYF . TRBJ2-7 . TRBV28
TGTGCCAGCAGCTTAGCAGGACAATACTATGGCTACACCTTC CASSLAGQYYGYTF . TRBJ1-2 . TRBV7-9